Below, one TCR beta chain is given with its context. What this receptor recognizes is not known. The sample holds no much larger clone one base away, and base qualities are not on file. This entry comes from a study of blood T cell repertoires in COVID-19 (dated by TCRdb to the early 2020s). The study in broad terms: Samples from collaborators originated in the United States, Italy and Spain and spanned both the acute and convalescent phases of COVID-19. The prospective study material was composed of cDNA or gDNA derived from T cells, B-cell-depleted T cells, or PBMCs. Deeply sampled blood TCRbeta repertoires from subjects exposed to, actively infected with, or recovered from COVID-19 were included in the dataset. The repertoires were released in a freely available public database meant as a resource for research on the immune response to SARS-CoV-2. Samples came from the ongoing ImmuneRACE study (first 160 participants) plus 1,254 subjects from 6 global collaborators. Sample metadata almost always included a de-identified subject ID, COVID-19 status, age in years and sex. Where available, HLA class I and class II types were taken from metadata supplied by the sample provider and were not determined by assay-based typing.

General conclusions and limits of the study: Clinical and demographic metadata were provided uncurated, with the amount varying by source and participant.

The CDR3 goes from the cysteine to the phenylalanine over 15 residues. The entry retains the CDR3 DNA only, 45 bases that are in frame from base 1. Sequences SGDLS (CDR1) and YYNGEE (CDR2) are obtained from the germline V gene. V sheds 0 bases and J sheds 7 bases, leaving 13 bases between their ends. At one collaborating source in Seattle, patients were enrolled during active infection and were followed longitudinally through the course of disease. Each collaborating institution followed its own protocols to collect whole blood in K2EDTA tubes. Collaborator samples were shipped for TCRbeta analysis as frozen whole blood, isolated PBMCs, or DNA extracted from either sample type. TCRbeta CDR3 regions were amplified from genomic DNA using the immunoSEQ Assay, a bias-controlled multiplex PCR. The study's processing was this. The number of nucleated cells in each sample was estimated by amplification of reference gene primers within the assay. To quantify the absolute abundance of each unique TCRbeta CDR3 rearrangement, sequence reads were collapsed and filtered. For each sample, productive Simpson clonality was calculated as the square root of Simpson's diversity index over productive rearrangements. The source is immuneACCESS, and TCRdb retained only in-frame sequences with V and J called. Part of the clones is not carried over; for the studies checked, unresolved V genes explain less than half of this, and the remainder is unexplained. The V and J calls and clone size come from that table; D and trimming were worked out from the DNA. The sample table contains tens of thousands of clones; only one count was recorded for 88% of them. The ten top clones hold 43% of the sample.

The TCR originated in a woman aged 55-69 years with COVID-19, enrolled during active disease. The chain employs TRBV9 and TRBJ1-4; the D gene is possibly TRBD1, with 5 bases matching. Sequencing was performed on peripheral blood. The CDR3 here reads CASSVDTAGGEKLFF. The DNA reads TGTGCCAGCAGCGTAGATACCGCCGGGGGTGAAAAACTGTTTTTT.